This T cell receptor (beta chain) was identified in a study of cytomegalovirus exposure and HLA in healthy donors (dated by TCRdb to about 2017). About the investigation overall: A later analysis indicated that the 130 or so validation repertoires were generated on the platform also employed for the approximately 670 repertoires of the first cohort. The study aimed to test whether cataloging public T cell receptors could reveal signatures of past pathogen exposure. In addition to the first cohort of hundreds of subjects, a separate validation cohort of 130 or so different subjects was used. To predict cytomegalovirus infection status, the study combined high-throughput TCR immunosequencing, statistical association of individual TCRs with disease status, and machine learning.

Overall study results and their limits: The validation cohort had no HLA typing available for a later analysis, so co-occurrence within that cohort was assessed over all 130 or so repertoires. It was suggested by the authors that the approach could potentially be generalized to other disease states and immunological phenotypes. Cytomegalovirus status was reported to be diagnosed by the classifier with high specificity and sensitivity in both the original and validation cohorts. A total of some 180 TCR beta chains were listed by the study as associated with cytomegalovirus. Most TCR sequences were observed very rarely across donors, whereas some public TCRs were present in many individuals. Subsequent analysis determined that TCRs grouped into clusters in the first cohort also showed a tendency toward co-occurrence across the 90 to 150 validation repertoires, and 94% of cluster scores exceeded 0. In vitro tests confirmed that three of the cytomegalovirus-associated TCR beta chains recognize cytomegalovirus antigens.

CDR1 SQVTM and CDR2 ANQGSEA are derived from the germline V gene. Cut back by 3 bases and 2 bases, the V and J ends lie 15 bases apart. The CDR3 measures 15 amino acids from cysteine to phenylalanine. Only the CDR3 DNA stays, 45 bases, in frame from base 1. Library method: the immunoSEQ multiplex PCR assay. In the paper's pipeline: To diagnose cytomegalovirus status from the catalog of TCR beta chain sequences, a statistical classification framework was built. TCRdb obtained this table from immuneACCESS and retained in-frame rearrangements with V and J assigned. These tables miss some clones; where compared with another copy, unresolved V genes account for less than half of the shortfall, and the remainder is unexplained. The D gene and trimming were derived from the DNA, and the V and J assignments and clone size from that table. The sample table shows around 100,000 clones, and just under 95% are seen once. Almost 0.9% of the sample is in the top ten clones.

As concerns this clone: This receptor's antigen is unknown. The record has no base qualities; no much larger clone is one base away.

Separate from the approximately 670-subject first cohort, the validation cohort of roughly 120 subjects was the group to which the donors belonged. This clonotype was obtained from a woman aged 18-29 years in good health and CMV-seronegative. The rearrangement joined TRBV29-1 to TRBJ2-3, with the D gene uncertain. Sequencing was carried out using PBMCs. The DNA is TGCAGCGTTGATGGGCCTCAGATCAACACAGATACGCAGTATTTT. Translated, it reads CSVDGPQINTDTQYF.